Following are 20 T cell receptor beta chains from one sample sequenced in a study of cytomegalovirus exposure and HLA in healthy donors. The PCR contained 60 Vbeta and 13 Jbeta primers. Clones were read by immunoSEQ multiplex PCR, and TCRdb kept only the in-frame ones, dropping some. The sample has 150,000 or so clones, 77% seen once; the top ten hold nearly 4%. The specimen was PBMCs. These receptor sequences come from a male donor in good health and CMV-seronegative.

This chain connects TRBV5-5 to TRBJ1-5; weak D call: TRBD1 (6 bases). The V gene's germline CDR1 is SGHKS and CDR2 YYEKEE (reference sequence). The CDR3 has 14 amino acids. Trimming stripped 3 bases from V and 0 bases from J, with 7 bases between. In DNA form, the CDR3 reads TGTGCCAGCAGCTGGGACAATAGCAATCAGCCCCAGCATTTT. Protein: CASSWDNSNQPQHF.

The CDR3 coding sequence is TGTGCCAGCAGTTTGAGGCCTAGTCACAATGAGCAGTTCTTC. This translates into CASSLRPSHNEQFF. The chain couples TRBV28 to TRBJ2-1; D remains unclear. This CDR3 comprises 14 residues. The V and J ends lost 3 bases and 5 bases respectively, with 11 bases between them. The germline V gene has CDR1 MDHEN and CDR2 SYDVKM.

The J gene is TRBJ1-1, the V gene TRBV9; 7 bases are shared with TRBD1. Germline V gives CDR1 SGDLS, CDR2 YYNGEE. This CDR3 spans 14 amino acids. The junction had 13 bases not matched to a gene; V was cut back by 4 bases and J by 10 bases. This CDR3 is CASSQTGSATVAFF. The CDR3 DNA sequence: TGTGCCAGCAGCCAGACAGGGTCGGCAACAGTAGCTTTCTTT.

CDR3 in DNA: TGTGCCAGCAGACGACAGACCGGGGAGCTGTTTTTT. It is translated as CASRRQTGELFF. V and J are TRBV7-9 and TRBJ2-2; D possibly corresponds to TRBD1 (5 bases). Trimming removed 6 bases from V and 5 bases from J, with 7 bases in between. The germline gives CDR1 SEHNR, CDR2 FQNEAQ (reference sequence). CDR3 size: 12 residues.

The CDR3 sequence is CASSQAGTGAEQFF. The CDR3 DNA sequence: TGCGCCAGCAGCCAGGCCGGGACAGGGGCTGAGCAGTTCTTC. The chain combines TRBV4-3 with TRBJ2-1, with 10 bases fitting TRBD1. Looked up from germline, CDR1 is LGHNA and CDR2 is YSLEER. The CDR3 extends over 14 amino acids. V was pared by 3 bases and J by 9 bases, with 5 bases of the junction left unmatched.

The table lists this clone with a few counts. The chain uses TRBV28 and TRBJ2-5, with 9 bases that match TRBD1. From germline, CDR1 is MDHEN and CDR2 SYDVKM. Losses at the gene ends were 2 bases for V and 3 bases for J; bases not matched to a gene: 1. The CDR3 spans 14 residues. CDR3 in amino acids: CASSLGDREETQYF. CDR3 DNA: TGTGCCAGCAGTTTAGGGGACAGGGAAGAGACCCAGTACTTC.

The CDR3 DNA is TGTGCCAGCAGCTTAGCAGGACAGGGGGCTGGTGGCTACACCTTC. Encoded protein: CASSLAGQGAGGYTF. The chain links TRBV7-8 to TRBJ1-2; 11 positions match TRBD1. J gave up 7 bases and V 0 bases, and 4 bases lay outside the gene matches. Per the germline V gene, CDR1 is SGHVS and CDR2 is FQNEAQ. The CDR3 has 15 residues.

The chain has TRBV18 and TRBJ1-4; D might be TRBD1 (6 bases). The CDR3 sequence is 17 residues long. V lost 1 base to trimming and J lost 3 bases, with 15 bases between them. Germline CDR1 reads KGHSH; CDR2 reads LQKENI. The CDR3: CASSPRLPGAANEKLFF. The CDR3, as DNA: TGTGCCAGCTCACCACGTCTGCCAGGGGCAGCTAATGAAAAACTGTTTTTT. Full variable domain (rest looked up from reference TRBV18 and TRBJ1-4): NAGVMQNPRHLVRRRGQEARLRCSPMKGHSHVYWYRQLPEEGLKFMVYLQKENIIDESGMPKERFSAEFPKEGPSILRIQQVVRGDSAAYFCASSPRLPGAANEKLFFGSGTQLSVL.

This clone has a single count. V usage is TRBV6-4 and J usage is TRBJ1-2; the D gene is possibly TRBD1 (5 bases). The CDR3 loop spans 12 amino acids. Per germline, CDR1 MRHNA and CDR2 SNTAGT. V lost 7 bases and J lost 5, with 11 bases in between. The CDR3 loop reads CASNGTLYGYTF. The CDR3 region has the DNA TGTGCCAGCAATGGGACTCTATATGGCTACACCTTC.

This clone has only one observation. The V gene is TRBV13, the J gene TRBJ2-4, with D perhaps matching TRBD1 (5 bases). Germline CDR1 is PRHDT and CDR2 is FYEKMQ (reference sequence). Trimming took 2 bases from V and 7 from J, leaving 12 bases between them. The CDR3 extends over 14 amino acids. The CDR3 loop is CASSLSGSPNIQYF. CDR3 DNA: TGTGCCAGCAGCTTATCAGGGTCCCCTAACATTCAGTACTTC.

Only a few counts were recorded for this clone. This rearrangement joins TRBV29-1 to TRBJ2-5; D is undetermined. V was shortened by 0 bases and J by 5 bases, with 13 bases between the two germline ends. The CDR3 covers 14 residues. Looked up from germline, CDR1 is SQVTM and CDR2 is ANQGSEA. The CDR3 here is CSVEETLPRETQYF. The CDR3 region has the DNA TGCAGCGTTGAAGAGACACTCCCCAGGGAGACCCAGTACTTC.

V and J are TRBV9 and TRBJ1-6, with 7 bases fitting TRBD1. The CDR3 length is 17 residues. Trimming took 3 bases from V and 0 from J; bases not matched to a gene: 6. Germline values: CDR1 SGDLS, CDR2 YYNGEE. The CDR3 here is CASSAPTGSSYNSPLHF. DNA for the CDR3: TGTGCCAGCAGCGCCCCGACAGGGAGCTCCTATAATTCACCCCTCCACTTT.

This clone was seen a few times. The chain carries TRBV20-1 and TRBJ1-1; D is unresolved. The germline CDR1 and CDR2 sequences are DFQATT and SNEGSKA (reference sequence). The CDR3 covers 10 residues. Trimming left V 6 bases short and J 1 base short, with 3 bases between. CDR3 loop: CSARNTEAFF. As DNA, the CDR3 is TGCAGTGCCAGGAACACTGAAGCTTTCTTT.

This chain uses TRBV5-1 with TRBJ2-7; D may be TRBD2 (5 bases). The CDR3 contains 13 residues. The V gene lost 4 bases and the J gene lost 0 bases, with 8 bases spanning the gap. The germline gives CDR1 SGHRS, CDR2 YFSETQ. The CDR3 region has the DNA TGCGCCAGCAGCCGGGGAACCTCCTACGAGCAGTACTTC. It encodes CASSRGTSYEQYF.

This clone has just one count. The rearrangement joins TRBV6-5 to TRBJ1-2; 8 bases are a match to TRBD1. CDR3 size: 13 residues. Germline-derived CDR1 and CDR2 are MNHEY and SVGAGI. Trimming took 5 bases from V and 7 from J; bases not matched to a gene: 6. The CDR3 protein is CASSNTRGLGYTF. CDR3 DNA: TGTGCCAGCAGTAACACCAGGGGGCTTGGCTACACCTTC.

Of note for this clone: The junction shows a germline mismatch at one end, possibly a read error. The chain recombines TRBV7-9 with TRBJ2-6; D might be TRBD1 (5 bases). Per germline, CDR1 SEHNR and CDR2 FQNEAQ (reference sequence). This CDR3 contains 16 residues. CDR3: CASSSNPGSGANGLTF. The CDR3 coding sequence is TGTGCCAGCAGCTCTAACCCAGGGTCTGGGGCCAACGGCCTGACTTTC.

V and J are TRBV11-1 and TRBJ2-1; 7 positions match TRBD1. Germline CDR1 is SGHAT and CDR2 is FQDESV (reference sequence). V was clipped by 5 bases and J by 6 bases; unmatched bases: 13. The length of the CDR3 is 16 residues. The CDR3 nucleotides read TGTGCCAGCAGCGGTTTCAGGGGACAGATTGCCAATGAGCAGTTCTTC. Protein sequence: CASSGFRGQIANEQFF.

The chain combines TRBV6-5 with TRBJ1-2, with a tentative D call TRBD1 (5 bases). Trimming took 6 bases from V and 4 from J, leaving 12 bases between them. From germline, CDR1 is MNHEY and CDR2 SVGAGI. The CDR3 extends over 13 amino acids. This CDR3 is CASRGGLAYGYTF. The CDR3 nucleotides are TGTGCCAGCAGGGGGGGTTTAGCCTATGGCTACACCTTC.

The chain has TRBV27 and TRBJ1-1, with D perhaps matching TRBD1 (5 bases). This CDR3 comprises 13 residues. V lost 3 bases to trimming and J lost 1 base, with 6 bases between them. Germline CDR1 reads MNHEY; CDR2 reads SMNVEV (reference sequence). The CDR3 spells CASSLQGNTEAFF. Here the CDR3 DNA reads TGTGCCAGCAGTTTGCAGGGGAACACTGAAGCTTTCTTT.

This chain connects TRBV7-2 to TRBJ2-3, with 8 bases fitting TRBD1. The V gene end was trimmed by 5 bases and the J gene end by 1 base; junction bases not matched to a gene: 2. The CDR3 is made up of 14 amino acids. Germline V gives CDR1 SGHTA, CDR2 FQGNSA. The CDR3 DNA sequence: TGTGCCAGCAGCATGACAGGGGGCACAGATACGCAGTATTTT. This translates into CASSMTGGTDTQYF.